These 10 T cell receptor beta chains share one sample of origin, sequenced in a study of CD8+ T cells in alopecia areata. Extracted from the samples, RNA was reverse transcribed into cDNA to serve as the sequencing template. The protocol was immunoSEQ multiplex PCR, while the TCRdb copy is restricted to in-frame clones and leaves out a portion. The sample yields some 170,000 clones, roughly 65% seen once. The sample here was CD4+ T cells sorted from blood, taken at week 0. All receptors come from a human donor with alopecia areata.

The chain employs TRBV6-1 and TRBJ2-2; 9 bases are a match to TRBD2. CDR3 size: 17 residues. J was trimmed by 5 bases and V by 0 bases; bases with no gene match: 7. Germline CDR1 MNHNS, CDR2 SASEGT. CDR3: CASSEAILAGRTGELFF. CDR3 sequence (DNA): TGTGCCAGCAGTGAAGCGATACTAGCGGGTCGGACCGGGGAGCTGTTTTTT.

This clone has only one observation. This CDR3 is CSVGLDSNQPQHF. The DNA for the CDR3 is TGCAGCGTTGGGTTAGACTCTAATCAGCCCCAGCATTTT. The chain employs TRBV29-1 and TRBJ1-5, with D unclear. The CDR3 contains 13 residues. Trimming left V 4 bases short and J 4 bases short, with 11 bases between. Germline V gene data show CDR1 as SQVTM and CDR2 as ANQGSEA.

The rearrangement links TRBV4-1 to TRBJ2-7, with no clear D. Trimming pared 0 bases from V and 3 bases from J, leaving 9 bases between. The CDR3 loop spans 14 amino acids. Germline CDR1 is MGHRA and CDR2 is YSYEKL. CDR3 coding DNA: TGCGCCAGCAGCCAAGATCTGGCCTTCTACGAGCAGTACTTC. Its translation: CASSQDLAFYEQYF.

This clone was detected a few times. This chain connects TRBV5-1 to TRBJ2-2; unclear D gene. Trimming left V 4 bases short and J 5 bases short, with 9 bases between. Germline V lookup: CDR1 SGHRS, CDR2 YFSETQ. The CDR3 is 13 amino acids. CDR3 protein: CASSVPVTGELFF. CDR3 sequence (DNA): TGCGCCAGCAGCGTACCGGTGACCGGGGAGCTGTTTTTT.

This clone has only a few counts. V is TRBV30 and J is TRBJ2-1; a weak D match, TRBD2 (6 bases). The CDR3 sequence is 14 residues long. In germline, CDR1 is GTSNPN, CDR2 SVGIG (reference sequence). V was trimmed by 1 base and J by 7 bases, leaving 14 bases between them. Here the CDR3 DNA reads TGTGCCTGGAGTGCCCTCGCCGGGGGTAATGAGCAGTTCTTC. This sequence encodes CAWSALAGGNEQFF. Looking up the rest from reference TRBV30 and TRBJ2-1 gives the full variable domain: SQTIHQWPATLVQPVGSPLSLECTVEGTSNPNLYWYRQAAGRGLQLLFYSVGIGQISSEVPQNLSASRPQDRQFILSSKKLLLSDSGFYLCAWSALAGGNEQFFGPGTRLTVL.

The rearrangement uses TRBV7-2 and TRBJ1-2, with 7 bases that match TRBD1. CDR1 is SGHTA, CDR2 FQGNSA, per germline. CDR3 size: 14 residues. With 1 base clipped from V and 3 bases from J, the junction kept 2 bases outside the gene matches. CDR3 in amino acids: CASSLGQGDYGYTF. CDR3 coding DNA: TGTGCCAGCAGCTTAGGGCAGGGGGACTATGGCTACACCTTC.

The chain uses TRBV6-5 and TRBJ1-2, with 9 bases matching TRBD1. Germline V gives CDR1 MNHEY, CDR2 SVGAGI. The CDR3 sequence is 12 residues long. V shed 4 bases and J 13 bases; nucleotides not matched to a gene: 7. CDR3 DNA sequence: TGTGCCAGCAGTTTGTGGGACAGGGCGTGCACCTTC. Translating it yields CASSLWDRACTF.

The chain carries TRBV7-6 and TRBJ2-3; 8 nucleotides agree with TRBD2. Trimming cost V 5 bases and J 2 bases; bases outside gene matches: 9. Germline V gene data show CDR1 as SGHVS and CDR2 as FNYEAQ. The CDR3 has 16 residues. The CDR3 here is CASSLGVAGPTDTQYF. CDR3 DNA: TGTGCCAGCAGCCTTGGGGTAGCGGGGCCCACAGATACGCAGTATTTT.

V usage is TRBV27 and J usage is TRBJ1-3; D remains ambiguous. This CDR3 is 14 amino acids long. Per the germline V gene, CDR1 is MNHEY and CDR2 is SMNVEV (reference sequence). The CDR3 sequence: CASKREVSGNTIYF. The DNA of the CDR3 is TGTGCTAGTAAGAGGGAGGTCTCCGGAAACACCATATATTTT.

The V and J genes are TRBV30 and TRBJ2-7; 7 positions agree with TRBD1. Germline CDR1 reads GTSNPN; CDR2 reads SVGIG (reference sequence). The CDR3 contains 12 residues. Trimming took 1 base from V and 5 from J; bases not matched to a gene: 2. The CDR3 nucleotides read TGTGCCTGGAGTGGGGGGACAGACGAGCAGTACTTC. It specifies CAWSGGTDEQYF.